This TCR beta chain appears in the sequencing data of a study of CD8 T cells in ankylosing spondylitis. Regarding this clonotype: The antigen is undetermined.

In TCRdb, the 5' RACE reads were re-called with MiXCR into one record per CDR3 protein. The table records 500,000 to 550,000 distinct CDR3 sequences, 9.5% to 15% of them present only once. Germline V CDR1 and CDR2: SGHAT, FQNNGV. The V end was cut by 5 bases, the J end by 4 bases, with 11 bases between. The length of the CDR3 is 13 residues. Study-wide results and caveats: Ankylosing spondylitis blood appeared to be characterized by a TCR beta motif of eight highly homologous variants.

The sequenced sample was blood, either unsorted or a sorted T cell fraction (not recorded which). The V and J genes are TRBV11-2 and TRBJ1-2; TRBD1 might be the D (6 bases). The receptor was derived from a male donor with ankylosing spondylitis. For the CDR3, the DNA is TGTGCCAGCAGCGTGACAGGAGCCTATGGCTACACCTTC. It is translated as CASSVTGAYGYTF.